The T cell receptor beta chain under discussion was sequenced for a study of T-cell memory formation after mild COVID-19. On this clonotype: What it recognizes is unknown.

Each CDR3 protein is one row after TCRdb ran MiXCR on the 5' RACE reads. The sample has roughly 400,000 distinct CDR3 sequences; roughly 15% are singletons. General observations from the study: Of the contracting clones, CD4+ ones lay mainly in CM and EM, and CD8+ ones in EMRA.

Sequenced input: PBMCs or a T cell subset sorted from them (not recorded which). This receptor was taken from a man younger than 35 who had mild COVID-19 (a few samples of this study predate the infection). Cell type and time point are not known.

In DNA form, the CDR3 reads TGTGCCAGCAGCTCCCCCAGGTCCGAAAAACTGTTTTTT. This gives the protein CASSSPRSEKLFF. The chain links TRBV7-6 to TRBJ1-4; D unresolved. The CDR3 spans 13 residues. V was shortened by 4 bases and J by 8 bases, with 11 bases between the two germline ends. Germline-derived CDR1 and CDR2 are SGHVS and FNYEAQ. The entire variable domain, with the rest obtained from reference TRBV7-6 and TRBJ1-4, is as follows: GAGVSQSPRYKVTKRGQDVALRCDPISGHVSLYWYRQALGQGPEFLTYFNYEAQQDKSGLPNDRFSAERPEGSISTLTIQRTEQRDSAMYRCASSSPRSEKLFFGSGTQLSVL.